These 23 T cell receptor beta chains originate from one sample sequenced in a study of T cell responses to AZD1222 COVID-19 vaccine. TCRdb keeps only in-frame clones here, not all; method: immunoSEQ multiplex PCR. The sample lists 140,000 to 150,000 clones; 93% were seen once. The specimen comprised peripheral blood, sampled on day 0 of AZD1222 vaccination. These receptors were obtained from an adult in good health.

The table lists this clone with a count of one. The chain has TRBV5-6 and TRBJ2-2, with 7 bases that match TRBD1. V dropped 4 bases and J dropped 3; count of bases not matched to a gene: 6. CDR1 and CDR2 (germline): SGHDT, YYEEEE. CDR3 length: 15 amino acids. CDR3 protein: CASSQDRLYTGELFF. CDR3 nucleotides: TGTGCCAGCAGCCAGGACAGGTTATACACCGGGGAGCTGTTTTTT.

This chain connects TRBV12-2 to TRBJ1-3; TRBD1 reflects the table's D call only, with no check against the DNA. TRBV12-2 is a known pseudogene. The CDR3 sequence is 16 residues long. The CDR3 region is CASRFNRGRSGNTIYF. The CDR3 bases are TGTGCAAGTCGCTTTAACAGGGGCCGCTCTGGAAACACCATATATTTT.

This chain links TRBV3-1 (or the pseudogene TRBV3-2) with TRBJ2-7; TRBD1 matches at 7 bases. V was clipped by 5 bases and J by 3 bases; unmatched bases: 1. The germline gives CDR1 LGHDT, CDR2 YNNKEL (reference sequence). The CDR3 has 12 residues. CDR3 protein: CASSDRVYEQYF. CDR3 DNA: TGTGCCAGCAGCGACAGGGTCTACGAGCAGTACTTC.

CDR3 protein: CASSPPTGERTEAFF. The CDR3 DNA follows: TGTGCCAGCTCACCACCAACAGGGGAGAGGACTGAAGCTTTCTTT. V gene TRBV18 combines with J gene TRBJ1-1, with 7 bases matching TRBD1. V trimming: 0 bases; J trimming: 5 bases; junction bases outside the gene matches: 6. This CDR3 region has 15 residues. CDR1 is KGHSH and CDR2 is LQKENI in the germline V gene.

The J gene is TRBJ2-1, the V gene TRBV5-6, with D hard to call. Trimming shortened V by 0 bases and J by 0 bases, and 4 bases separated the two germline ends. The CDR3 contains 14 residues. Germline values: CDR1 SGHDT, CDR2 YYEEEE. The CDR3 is CASSLGLSYNEQFF. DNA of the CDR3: TGTGCCAGCAGCTTGGGCCTCTCCTACAATGAGCAGTTCTTC.

The CDR3 sequence is CASTLLLGEKLFF. CDR3 coding DNA: TGTGCCAGCACCCTTCTGCTCGGAGAAAAACTGTTTTTT. V is TRBV28 and J is TRBJ1-4; D call uncertain. Germline values: CDR1 MDHEN, CDR2 SYDVKM. This CDR3 has 13 amino acids. V lost 7 bases and J lost 8, with 14 bases in between.

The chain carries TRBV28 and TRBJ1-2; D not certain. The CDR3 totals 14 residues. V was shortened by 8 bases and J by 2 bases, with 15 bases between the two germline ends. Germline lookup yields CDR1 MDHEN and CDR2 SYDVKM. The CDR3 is CASGRELGNYGYTF. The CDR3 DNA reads TGTGCCAGCGGCCGGGAGTTGGGCAACTATGGCTACACCTTC.

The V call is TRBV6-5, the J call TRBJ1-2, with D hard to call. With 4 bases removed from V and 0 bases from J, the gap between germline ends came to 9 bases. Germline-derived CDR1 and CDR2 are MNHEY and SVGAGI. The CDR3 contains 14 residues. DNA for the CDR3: TGTGCCAGCAGTTCGGGTTTTACTAACTATGGCTACACCTTC. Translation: CASSSGFTNYGYTF.

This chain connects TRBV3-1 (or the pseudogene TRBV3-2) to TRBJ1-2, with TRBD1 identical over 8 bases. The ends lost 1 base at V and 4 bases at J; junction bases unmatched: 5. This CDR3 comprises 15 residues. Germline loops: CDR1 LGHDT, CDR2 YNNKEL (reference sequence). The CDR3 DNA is TGTGCCAGCAGCCAAGGACAGGGGCCTAGCTATGGCTACACCTTC. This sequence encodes CASSQGQGPSYGYTF.

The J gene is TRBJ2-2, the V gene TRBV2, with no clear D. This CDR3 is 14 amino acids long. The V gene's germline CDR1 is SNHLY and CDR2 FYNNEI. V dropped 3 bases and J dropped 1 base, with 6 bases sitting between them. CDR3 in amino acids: CASSDPGNTGELFF. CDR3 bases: TGTGCCAGCAGTGATCCGGGGAACACCGGGGAGCTGTTTTTT.

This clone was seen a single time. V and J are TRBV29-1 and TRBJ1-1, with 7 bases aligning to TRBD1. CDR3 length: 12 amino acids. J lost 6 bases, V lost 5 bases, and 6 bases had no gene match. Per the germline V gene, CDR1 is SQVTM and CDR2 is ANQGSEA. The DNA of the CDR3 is TGCAGCGTTCGTGACCAGGGGGCTGAAGCTTTCTTT. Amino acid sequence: CSVRDQGAEAFF.

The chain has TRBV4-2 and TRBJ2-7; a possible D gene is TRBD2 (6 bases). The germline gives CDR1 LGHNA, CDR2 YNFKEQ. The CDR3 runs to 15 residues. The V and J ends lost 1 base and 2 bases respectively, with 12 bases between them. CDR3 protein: CASSQGLGQTYEQYF. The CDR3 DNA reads TGTGCCAGCAGCCAAGGACTAGGTCAGACCTACGAGCAGTACTTC.

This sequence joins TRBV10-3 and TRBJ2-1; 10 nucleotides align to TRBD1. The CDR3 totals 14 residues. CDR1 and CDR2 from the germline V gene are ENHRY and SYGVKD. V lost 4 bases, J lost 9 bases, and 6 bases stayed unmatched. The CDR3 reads CAISAGQGVAEQFF. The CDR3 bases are TGTGCCATCAGTGCCGGACAGGGGGTTGCTGAGCAGTTCTTC.

In DNA, the CDR3 is TGTGCAGGCCAAGGGGGCGCGAGGAGCTCCTATAATTCACCCCTCCACTTT. It specifies CAGQGGARSSYNSPLHF. The chain links TRBV21-1 to TRBJ1-6; TRBD1 is the table's D call and was not checked against the DNA. TRBV21-1 is tagged as a pseudogene. CDR3 length equals 17 residues.

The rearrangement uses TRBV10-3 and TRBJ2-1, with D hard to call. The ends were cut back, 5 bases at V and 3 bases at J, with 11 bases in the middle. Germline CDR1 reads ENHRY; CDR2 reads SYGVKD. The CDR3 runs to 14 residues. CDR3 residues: CAISPSGDYNEQFF. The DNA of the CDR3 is TGTGCCATCAGTCCGAGTGGGGACTACAATGAGCAGTTCTTC.

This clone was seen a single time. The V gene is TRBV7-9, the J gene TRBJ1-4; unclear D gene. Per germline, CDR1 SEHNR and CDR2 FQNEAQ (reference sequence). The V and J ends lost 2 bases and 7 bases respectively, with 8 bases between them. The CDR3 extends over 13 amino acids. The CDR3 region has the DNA TGTGCCAGCAGCTTACAATCCAGTGAAAAACTGTTTTTT. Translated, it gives CASSLQSSEKLFF.

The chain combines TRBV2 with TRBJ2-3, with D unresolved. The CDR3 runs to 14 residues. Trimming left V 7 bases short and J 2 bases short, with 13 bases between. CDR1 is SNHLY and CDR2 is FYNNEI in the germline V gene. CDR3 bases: TGTGCCAGCACACTCCTCTGGGACACAGATACGCAGTATTTT. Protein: CASTLLWDTDTQYF.

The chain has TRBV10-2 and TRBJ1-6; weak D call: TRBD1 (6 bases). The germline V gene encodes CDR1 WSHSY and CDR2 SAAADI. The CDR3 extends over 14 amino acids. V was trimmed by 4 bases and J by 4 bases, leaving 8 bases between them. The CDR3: CASSAGQYNSPLHF. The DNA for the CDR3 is TGCGCCAGCAGTGCCGGACAGTATAATTCACCCCTCCACTTT.

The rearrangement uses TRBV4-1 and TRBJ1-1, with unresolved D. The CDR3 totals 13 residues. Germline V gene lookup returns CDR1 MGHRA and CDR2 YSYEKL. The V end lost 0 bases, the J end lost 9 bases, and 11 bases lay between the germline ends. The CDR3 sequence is CASSQERGRQAFF. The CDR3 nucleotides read TGCGCCAGCAGCCAAGAACGGGGAAGGCAAGCTTTCTTT.

CDR3 in DNA: TGCGCCAGCAGCTTGGCAGGGATTTTGGCAGGGGGCGGCTCTGGGGCCAACGTCCTGACTTTC. This translates into CASSLAGILAGGGSGANVLTF. The V call is TRBV5-1, the J call TRBJ2-6; 8 bases are a match to TRBD1. CDR1 and CDR2 from the germline V gene are SGHRS and YFSETQ. V was pared by 0 bases and J by 0 bases, with 14 bases of the junction left unmatched. The CDR3 extends over 21 amino acids.

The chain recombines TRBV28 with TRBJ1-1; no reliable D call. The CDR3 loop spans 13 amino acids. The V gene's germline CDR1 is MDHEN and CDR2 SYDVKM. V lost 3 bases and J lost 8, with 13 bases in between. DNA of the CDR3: TGTGCCAGCAGTTTGGTCCTTCTTCAAGAAGCTTTCTTT. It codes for CASSLVLLQEAFF.

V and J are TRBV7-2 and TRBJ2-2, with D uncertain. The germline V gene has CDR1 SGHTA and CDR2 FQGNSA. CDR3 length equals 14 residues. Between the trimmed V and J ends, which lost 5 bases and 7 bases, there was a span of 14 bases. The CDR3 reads CASSDWIMSGELFF. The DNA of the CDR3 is TGTGCCAGCAGCGACTGGATCATGAGCGGGGAGCTGTTTTTT.

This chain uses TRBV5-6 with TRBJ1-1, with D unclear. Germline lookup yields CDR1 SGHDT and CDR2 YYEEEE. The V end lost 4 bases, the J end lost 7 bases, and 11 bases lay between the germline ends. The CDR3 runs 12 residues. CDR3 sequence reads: CASSLRTYEAFF. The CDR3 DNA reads TGTGCCAGCAGCCTACGGACCTATGAAGCTTTCTTT.